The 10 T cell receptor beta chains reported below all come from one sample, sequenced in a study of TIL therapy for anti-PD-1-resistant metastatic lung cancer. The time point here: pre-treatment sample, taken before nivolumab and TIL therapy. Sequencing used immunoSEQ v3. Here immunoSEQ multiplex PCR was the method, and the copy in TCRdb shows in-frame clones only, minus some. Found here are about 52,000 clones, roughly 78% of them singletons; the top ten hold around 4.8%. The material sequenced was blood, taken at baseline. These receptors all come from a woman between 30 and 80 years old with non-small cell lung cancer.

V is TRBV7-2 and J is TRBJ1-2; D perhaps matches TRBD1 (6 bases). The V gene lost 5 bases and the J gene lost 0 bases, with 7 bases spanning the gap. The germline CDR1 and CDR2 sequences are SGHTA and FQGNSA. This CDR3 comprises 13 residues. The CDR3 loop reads CASSGQTNYGYTF. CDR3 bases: TGTGCCAGCAGCGGACAGACTAACTATGGCTACACCTTC.

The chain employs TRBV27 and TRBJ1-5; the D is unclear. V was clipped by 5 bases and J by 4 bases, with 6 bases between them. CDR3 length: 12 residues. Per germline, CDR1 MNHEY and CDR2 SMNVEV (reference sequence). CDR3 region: CASSMLNQPQHF. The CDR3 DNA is TGTGCCAGCAGTATGTTAAATCAGCCCCAGCATTTT.

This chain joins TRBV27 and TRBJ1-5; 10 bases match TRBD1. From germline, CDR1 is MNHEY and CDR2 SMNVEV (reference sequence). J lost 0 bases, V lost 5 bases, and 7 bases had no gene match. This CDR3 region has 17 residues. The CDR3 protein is CASSPWTGGNSNQPQHF. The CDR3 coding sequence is TGTGCCAGCAGTCCCTGGACAGGGGGAAATAGCAATCAGCCCCAGCATTTT.

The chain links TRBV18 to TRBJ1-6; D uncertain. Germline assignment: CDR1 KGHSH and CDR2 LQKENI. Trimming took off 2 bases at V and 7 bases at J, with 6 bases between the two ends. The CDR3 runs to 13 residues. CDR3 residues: CASSPRPNSPLHF. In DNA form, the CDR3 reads TGTGCCAGCTCACCAAGGCCAAATTCACCCCTCCACTTT.

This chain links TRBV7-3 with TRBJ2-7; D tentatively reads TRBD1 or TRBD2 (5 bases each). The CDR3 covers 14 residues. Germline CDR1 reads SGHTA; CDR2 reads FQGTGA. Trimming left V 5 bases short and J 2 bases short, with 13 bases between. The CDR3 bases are TGTGCCAGCAGCCAAAACCCGGGGCCCTACGAGCAGTACTTC. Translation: CASSQNPGPYEQYF.

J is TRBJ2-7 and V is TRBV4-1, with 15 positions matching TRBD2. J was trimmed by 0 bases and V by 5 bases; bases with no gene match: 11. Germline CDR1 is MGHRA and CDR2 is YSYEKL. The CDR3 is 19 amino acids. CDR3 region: CASSSRTSGRVLSSYEQYF. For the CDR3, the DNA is TGCGCCAGCAGCTCCCGGACTAGCGGGAGGGTCCTTAGCTCCTACGAGCAGTACTTC.

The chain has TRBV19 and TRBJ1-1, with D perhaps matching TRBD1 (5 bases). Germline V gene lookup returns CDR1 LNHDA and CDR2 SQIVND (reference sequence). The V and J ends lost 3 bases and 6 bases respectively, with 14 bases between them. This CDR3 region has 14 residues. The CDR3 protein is CASSITGYLPEAFF. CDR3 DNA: TGTGCCAGTAGTATCACAGGTTACCTTCCTGAAGCTTTCTTT.

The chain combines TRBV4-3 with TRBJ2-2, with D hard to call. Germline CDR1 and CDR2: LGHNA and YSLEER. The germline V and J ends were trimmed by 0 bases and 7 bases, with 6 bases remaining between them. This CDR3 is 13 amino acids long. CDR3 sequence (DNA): TGCGCCAGCAGCCAAGATAGAAGCGGGGAGCTGTTTTTT. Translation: CASSQDRSGELFF.

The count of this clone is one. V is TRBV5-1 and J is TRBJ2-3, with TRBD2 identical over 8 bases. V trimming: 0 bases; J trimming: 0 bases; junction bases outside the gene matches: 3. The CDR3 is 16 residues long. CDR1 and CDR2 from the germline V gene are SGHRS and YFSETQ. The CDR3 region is CASSLDASGSTDTQYF. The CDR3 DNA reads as TGCGCCAGCAGCTTGGATGCTAGCGGGAGCACAGATACGCAGTATTTT.

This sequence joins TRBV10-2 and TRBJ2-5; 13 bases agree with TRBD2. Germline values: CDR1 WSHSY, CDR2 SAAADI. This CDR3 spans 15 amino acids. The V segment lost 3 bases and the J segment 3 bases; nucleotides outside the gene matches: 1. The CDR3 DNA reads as TGCGCCAGCAGTGATGGGACTAGCGGGGAAGAGACCCAGTACTTC. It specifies CASSDGTSGEETQYF.